The T cell receptor beta chain described here comes from a study of cytomegalovirus exposure and HLA in healthy donors. V gave up 0 bases and J gave up 4 bases, with 12 bases separating them. Germline lookup yields CDR1 MNHEY and CDR2 SVGAGI. The length of the CDR3 is 15 residues. A remark on this clone: The antigen remains unidentified.

Overall study findings and caveats: Later analysis indicated greater clonal expansion among HLA-associated TCR beta chains than among equally common other chains. Most TCRs appeared rarely, but some public TCRs recurred in many donors. Sequencing artifact likely explains a cluster of highly shared sequence variants.

The PCR used 60 Vbeta and 13 Jbeta primers. The data were produced by immunoSEQ multiplex PCR, yet TCRdb's version contains in-frame clones alone and is incomplete. The table records 100,000 to 130,000 clones, 60% to 75% of them present only once. This chain joins TRBV6-5 and TRBJ1-2; D is possibly TRBD1 (5 bases). The sample was PBMCs. This TCR was recovered from a man aged 30 to 45 in good health and CMV-seronegative. The CDR3 sequence: CASSYSAFDSYGYTF. CDR3 coding DNA: TGTGCCAGCAGTTACTCGGCCTTCGACAGCTATGGCTACACCTTC.